The next 30 T cell receptor beta chains were all read from a single sample in a study of T cells in Graves' hyperthyroidism and ophthalmopathy. TCR beta CDR3 sequences were amplified from RNA transcripts. The HTBI primer set was used in a first-round RT-PCR of the TCR CDR3. Each CDR3 protein gets one entry after TCRdb re-called the multiplex PCR reads with MiXCR. This sample yields about 840,000 distinct CDR3 sequences, of which more than 30% are seen a single time; 7.5% to 9.5% belongs to the top ten. Sequencing was performed on blood. These receptor sequences come from a man in his late teens or twenties with Graves' hyperthyroidism.

As for this clonotype: The CDR3 end shows no conserved phenylalanine or tryptophan, and so a read error is likely. The DNA is left out, because the CDR3 cannot be placed on it with certainty; the CDR3 is given as TCRdb lists it. The CDR3 sequence: CSVWGTAPTSST. The chain recombines TRBV29-1 with TRBJ2-7; the table's D call, TRBD1, has no DNA check behind it. Counting both end residues, the CDR3 totals 12 amino acids. The V gene's germline CDR1 is SQVTM and CDR2 ANQGSEA.

This clonotype was counted a single time. This rearrangement joins TRBV7-2 to TRBJ2-5, with 9 bases aligning to TRBD1. After removal of 5 bases from V and 1 base from J, the junction contained 11 bases not matched to a gene. Germline V gene data show CDR1 as SGHTA and CDR2 as FQGNSA. This CDR3 is 17 amino acids long. The CDR3 DNA is TGTGCCAGCAGCCTTCCCGGGACAGGGTACCCCCAAGAGACCCAGTACTTC. It is translated as CASSLPGTGYPQETQYF. The full variable domain, completed using reference TRBV7-2 and TRBJ2-5, is GAGVSQSPSNKVTEKGKDVELRCDPISGHTALYWYRQSLGQGLEFLIYFQGNSAPDKSGLPSDRFSAERTGGSVSTLTIQRTQQEDSAVYLCASSLPGTGYPQETQYFGPGTRLLVL.

The chain carries TRBV6-6 and TRBJ1-2; 7 bases fit TRBD1. The length of the CDR3 is 15 residues. The trim removed 6 bases at V and 4 bases at J, leaving 11 bases unmatched. Germline CDR1 is MNHNY and CDR2 is SVGAGI (reference sequence). The CDR3 spells CASSTTGWSTYGYTF. DNA for the CDR3: TGTGCCAGCAGCACGACAGGGTGGAGCACCTATGGCTACACCTTC.

This clonotype was seen many times. The chain joins TRBV20-1 to TRBJ1-6, with 8 positions matching TRBD1. The germline gives CDR1 DFQATT, CDR2 SNEGSKA (reference sequence). This CDR3 has 14 residues. The junction had 9 bases not matched to a gene; V was cut back by 4 bases and J by 10 bases. Here the CDR3 reads CSATGTGIWSPLHF. The CDR3 coding sequence is TGCAGTGCTACTGGGACAGGCATCTGGTCACCCCTCCACTTT.

The chain couples TRBV11-3 to TRBJ2-3; D unclear. V shed 2 bases and J shed 2 bases, with 8 bases lying between them. The CDR3 consists of 14 residues. Germline CDR1 SGHNT, CDR2 YENEEA. DNA of the CDR3: TGTGCCAGCAGCTTACAGGCCATCACAGATACGCAGTATTTT. Translating it yields CASSLQAITDTQYF.

This clonotype was counted ten times or more. The rearrangement uses TRBV10-3 and TRBJ2-2; 10 bases are shared with TRBD2. The CDR3 is 15 amino acids. Germline CDR1 is ENHRY and CDR2 is SYGVKD. Trimming took 5 bases from V and 1 from J; bases not matched to a gene: 1. CDR3 sequence: CAISTSGENTGELFF. DNA of the CDR3: TGTGCCATCAGTACTAGCGGGGAGAACACCGGGGAGCTGTTTTTT.

This clonotype was observed at least ten times. The rearrangement uses TRBV24-1 and TRBJ2-2; D tentatively reads TRBD1 or TRBD2 (5 bases each). V lost 3 bases and J 2 bases, leaving 9 bases between the germline ends. Germline V lookup: CDR1 KGHDR, CDR2 SFDVKD. The CDR3 sequence is 15 residues long. The CDR3 DNA reads TGTGCCACCAGTGATCCGGGACGCAACACCGGGGAGCTGTTTTTT. It specifies CATSDPGRNTGELFF.

This chain connects TRBV4-1 to TRBJ1-5; no clear D. Germline V gene sequence: CDR1 MGHRA, CDR2 YSYEKL. The CDR3 runs 14 residues. With 1 base removed from V and 3 bases from J, the gap between germline ends came to 7 bases. In nucleotides, the CDR3 is TGCGCCAGCAGCCAAGGGGCAATCAATCAGCCCCAGCATTTT. Its protein is CASSQGAINQPQHF.

The chain uses TRBV7-6 and TRBJ2-7; D not resolved. The germline gives CDR1 SGHVS, CDR2 FNYEAQ. The CDR3 runs to 12 residues. The V end lost 1 base, the J end lost 6 bases, and 7 bases lay between the germline ends. The CDR3 region has the DNA TGTGCCAGCAGCTTAGACCCATCCGAGCAGTACTTC. This encodes CASSLDPSEQYF.

With respect to this clonotype: An end of the junction differs from the germline gene, which may be a read error. The chain employs TRBV7-3 and TRBJ1-3; D uncertain. The CDR3 has 15 residues. Germline lookup yields CDR1 SGHTA and CDR2 FQGTGA. The DNA of the CDR3 is TGCGCCAGCAGCCAAGATCCAGACCCTGGAAACACCATATATTTT. Translation: CASSQDPDPGNTIYF. Supplemented by reference TRBV7-3 and TRBJ1-3, the full variable domain reads GAGVSQTPSNKVTEKGKYVELRCDPISGHTALYWYRQSLGQGPEFLIYFQGTGAADDSGLPNDRFFAVRPEGSVSTLKIQRTERGDSAVYLCASSQDPDPGNTIYFGEGSWLTVV.

The rearrangement uses TRBV12-3 or TRBV12-4 and TRBJ1-1; the match to TRBD1 covers 10 bases. The CDR3 length is 14 residues. After removal of 7 bases from V and 9 bases from J, the junction contained 11 bases not matched to a gene. CDR3 sequence (DNA): TGTGCCAGCACACCCGGGACAGGGGTAGTTAAAGCTTTCTTT. Translation: CASTPGTGVVKAFF.

This clonotype was recorded many times. The V and J genes are TRBV29-1 and TRBJ1-3; no firm D call. There are 12 residues in the CDR3. Germline V gene data show CDR1 as SQVTM and CDR2 as ANQGSEA. The V gene lost 3 bases and the J gene lost 7 bases, with 10 bases spanning the gap. This CDR3 reads CSVDSGFNTIYF. In DNA, the CDR3 is TGCAGCGTTGATAGTGGGTTTAACACCATATATTTT.

This chain connects TRBV7-2 to TRBJ2-5, with D tentatively TRBD2 (8 bases). The CDR3 spans 16 residues. The V gene lost 6 bases and the J gene lost 5 bases, with 22 bases spanning the gap. Germline values: CDR1 SGHTA, CDR2 FQGNSA. CDR3 amino acids: CASSLSGGQPGETQYF. Written as DNA, the CDR3 is TGTGCCAGCAGTTTAAGCGGGGGACAGCCTGGGGAGACCCAGTACTTC.

V usage is TRBV2 and J usage is TRBJ2-7, with TRBD2 as a possible D gene (5 bases). This CDR3 is 13 amino acids long. Germline-derived CDR1 and CDR2 are SNHLY and FYNNEI. Trimming took off 7 bases at V and 7 bases at J, with 17 bases between the two ends. The CDR3 DNA reads TGTGCCAGCACGGCCGGGCTCGGGGAGGAGCAGTACTTC. Protein product: CASTAGLGEEQYF.

The V gene is TRBV9, the J gene TRBJ1-1; no reliable D call. There are 14 residues in the CDR3. Germline CDR1 and CDR2: SGDLS and YYNGEE. V was pared by 3 bases and J by 8 bases, with 17 bases between. CDR3 sequence: CASSGDPGGYEAFF. The CDR3 coding sequence is TGTGCCAGCAGCGGAGACCCGGGAGGGTACGAAGCTTTCTTT.

The chain recombines TRBV2 with TRBJ1-5, with 7 bases lining up with TRBD1. CDR3 length equals 16 residues. V lost 7 bases to trimming and J lost 3 bases; unmatched junction nucleotides: 12. Germline V gene data show CDR1 as SNHLY and CDR2 as FYNNEI. Here the CDR3 reads CASTMGQTLSNQPQHF. The CDR3 nucleotides read TGTGCCAGCACCATGGGACAGACCCTGTCCAATCAGCCCCAGCATTTT.

This clonotype has only a few counts. The chain employs TRBV12-3 or TRBV12-4 and TRBJ1-6; D gene ambiguous. V was shortened by 5 bases and J by 12 bases, with 20 bases between the two germline ends. This CDR3 has 15 amino acids. The CDR3 sequence is CASSEALGAGEPLHF. The DNA of the CDR3 is TGTGCCAGCAGTGAAGCGCTCGGAGCTGGGGAACCCCTCCACTTT.

J is TRBJ1-1 and V is TRBV6-6, with D hard to call. The CDR3 sequence is 13 residues long. CDR1 is MNHNY, CDR2 SVGAGI, per germline (reference sequence). Between the trimmed V and J ends, which lost 10 bases and 5 bases, there was a span of 17 bases. CDR3 protein: CANAREHGTEAFF. The CDR3 bases are TGTGCCAACGCTAGGGAGCATGGGACTGAAGCTTTCTTT.

This clonotype appeared many times. This rearrangement joins TRBV7-8 to TRBJ2-5; D is possibly TRBD1 (6 bases). The germline gives CDR1 SGHVS, CDR2 FQNEAQ. With 1 base removed from V and 3 bases from J, the gap between germline ends came to 12 bases. This CDR3 spans 15 amino acids. The CDR3 loop reads CASSLGTASKETQYF. The CDR3 DNA sequence: TGTGCCAGCAGCTTAGGGACAGCGTCTAAAGAGACCCAGTACTTC.

Only one count was recorded for this clonotype. The J gene is TRBJ1-1, the V gene TRBV5-6, with D hard to call. Germline V lookup: CDR1 SGHDT, CDR2 YYEEEE. This CDR3 has 13 amino acids. V dropped 10 bases and J dropped 1 base, with 14 bases sitting between them. In DNA, the CDR3 is TGTGCCTGGAGTCCCAGCGGGAACACTGAAGCTTTCTTT. This codes for CAWSPSGNTEAFF.

This chain links TRBV7-9 with TRBJ1-3; D call uncertain. V lost 1 base to trimming and J lost 0 bases, with 13 bases between them. Per germline, CDR1 SEHNR and CDR2 FQNEAQ (reference sequence). The CDR3 totals 17 residues. CDR3 sequence (DNA): TGTGCCAGCAGCTTAGGCCAGCTAGAATACTCTGGAAACACCATATATTTT. This gives the protein CASSLGQLEYSGNTIYF.

Ten or more counts support this clonotype. The V and J genes are TRBV7-9 and TRBJ1-2; unclear D gene. CDR3 size: 12 residues. The germline gives CDR1 SEHNR, CDR2 FQNEAQ (reference sequence). The V end was cut by 7 bases, the J end by 2 bases, with 8 bases between. CDR3 residues: CASNRGNYGYTF. DNA for the CDR3: TGTGCCAGCAATCGGGGAAACTATGGCTACACCTTC.

This clonotype came up many times. The chain employs TRBV24-1 and TRBJ1-5; 7 positions match TRBD1. The CDR3 loop spans 13 amino acids. The V and J ends lost 6 bases and 7 bases, in that order; junction bases with no gene match: 5. The germline V gene encodes CDR1 KGHDR and CDR2 SFDVKD. CDR3 in amino acids: CATSTGERQPQHF. The CDR3 nucleotides read TGTGCCACCAGTACAGGGGAAAGGCAGCCCCAGCATTTT.

The chain has TRBV7-2 and TRBJ1-5, with D possibly matching TRBD1 (5 bases). The CDR3 is 16 amino acids. The germline CDR1 and CDR2 sequences are SGHTA and FQGNSA. V was shortened by 3 bases and J by 0 bases, with 12 bases between the two germline ends. CDR3: CASSFAGGYSNQPQHF. The CDR3 DNA is TGTGCCAGCAGCTTTGCGGGGGGGTATAGCAATCAGCCCCAGCATTTT.

This clonotype was observed a handful of times. The chain couples TRBV7-8 to TRBJ2-7, with TRBD2 matching over 8 bases. The germline CDR1 and CDR2 sequences are SGHVS and FQNEAQ. V trimming: 4 bases; J trimming: 6 bases; junction bases outside the gene matches: 11. This CDR3 is 15 amino acids long. CDR3 amino acids: CASSSFTSGASEQYF. In nucleotides, the CDR3 is TGTGCCAGCAGCTCCTTCACTAGCGGCGCCTCCGAGCAGTACTTC.

Only a few counts were recorded for this clonotype. The genes are TRBV6-5 and TRBJ1-2; 7 nucleotides align to TRBD1. J gave up 8 bases and V 5 bases, and 11 bases lay outside the gene matches. CDR3 length equals 14 residues. Germline V gives CDR1 MNHEY, CDR2 SVGAGI. The CDR3 DNA follows: TGTGCCAGCAGTGAACAGGGGCGCGCCCCGGGCTACACCTTC. It is translated as CASSEQGRAPGYTF.

CDR3 residues: CASTNRLAGNTEAFF. The CDR3 DNA reads TGTGCCAGTACCAACCGACTAGCGGGAAACACTGAAGCTTTCTTT. The rearrangement uses TRBV19 and TRBJ1-1; D is uncertain. The CDR3 runs 15 residues. Germline V CDR1 and CDR2: LNHDA, SQIVND (reference sequence). V was trimmed by 7 bases and J by 2 bases, leaving 17 bases between them.

This clonotype was picked up many times. The rearrangement uses TRBV29-1 and TRBJ1-1; D possibly corresponds to TRBD1 (5 bases). Trimming cost V 4 bases and J 4 bases, with 7 bases left between them. Germline CDR1 is SQVTM and CDR2 is ANQGSEA. The CDR3 has 11 amino acids. CDR3 sequence (DNA): TGCAGCGTTGCAGGGTTCACTGAAGCTTTCTTT. Its protein is CSVAGFTEAFF.

V usage is TRBV7-2 and J usage is TRBJ1-4, with a weak D call TRBD1 (5 bases). Germline lookup yields CDR1 SGHTA and CDR2 FQGNSA. Trimming took 1 base from V and 6 from J, leaving 18 bases between them. CDR3 length: 17 residues. In nucleotides, the CDR3 is TGTGCCAGCAGCTTAGAAGGAGTCAGGGCACTCGATGAAAAACTGTTTTTT. Its translation is CASSLEGVRALDEKLFF. Full variable domain (remainder filled in from reference TRBV7-2 and TRBJ1-4): GAGVSQSPSNKVTEKGKDVELRCDPISGHTALYWYRQSLGQGLEFLIYFQGNSAPDKSGLPSDRFSAERTGGSVSTLTIQRTQQEDSAVYLCASSLEGVRALDEKLFFGSGTQLSVL.

The chain recombines TRBV3-1 with TRBJ1-4, with 10 bases lining up with TRBD1. Germline lookup yields CDR1 LGHDT and CDR2 YNNKEL (reference sequence). V was pared by 1 base and J by 5 bases, with 7 bases of the junction left unmatched. CDR3 length: 17 residues. As DNA, the CDR3 is TGTGCCAGCAGCCAAGGTATCCCGGGACAGGGGAATGAAAAACTGTTTTTT. Residues: CASSQGIPGQGNEKLFF.